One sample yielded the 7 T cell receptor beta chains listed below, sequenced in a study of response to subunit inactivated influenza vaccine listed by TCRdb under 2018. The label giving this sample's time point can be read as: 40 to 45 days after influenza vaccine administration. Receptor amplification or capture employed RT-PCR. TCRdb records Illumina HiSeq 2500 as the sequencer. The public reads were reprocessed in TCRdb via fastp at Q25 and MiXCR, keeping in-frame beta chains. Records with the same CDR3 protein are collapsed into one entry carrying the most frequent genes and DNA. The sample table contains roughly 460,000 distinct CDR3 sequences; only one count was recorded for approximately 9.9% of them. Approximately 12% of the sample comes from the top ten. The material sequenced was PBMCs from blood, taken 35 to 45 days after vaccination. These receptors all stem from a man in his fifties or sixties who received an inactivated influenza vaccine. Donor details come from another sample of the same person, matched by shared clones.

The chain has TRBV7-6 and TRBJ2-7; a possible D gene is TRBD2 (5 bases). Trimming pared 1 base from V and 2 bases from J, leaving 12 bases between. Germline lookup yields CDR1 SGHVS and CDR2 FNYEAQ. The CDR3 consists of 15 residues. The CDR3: CASSLGYTGTYEQYF. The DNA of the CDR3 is TGTGCCAGCAGCTTAGGGTACACGGGGACCTACGAGCAGTACTTC.

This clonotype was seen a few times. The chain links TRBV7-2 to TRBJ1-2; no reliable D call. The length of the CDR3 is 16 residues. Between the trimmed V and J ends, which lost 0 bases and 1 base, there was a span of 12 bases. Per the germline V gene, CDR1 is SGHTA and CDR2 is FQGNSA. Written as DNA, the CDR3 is TGTGCCAGCAGCTTAGCGCCGGGGTTCGGTAACTATGGCTACACCTTC. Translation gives CASSLAPGFGNYGYTF.

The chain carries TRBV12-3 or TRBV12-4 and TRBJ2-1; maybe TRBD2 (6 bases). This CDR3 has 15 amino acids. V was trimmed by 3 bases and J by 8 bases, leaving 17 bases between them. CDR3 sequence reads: CASSFRDSPRDEQFF. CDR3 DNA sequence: TGTGCCAGCAGTTTTCGGGACTCTCCCAGGGATGAGCAGTTCTTC.

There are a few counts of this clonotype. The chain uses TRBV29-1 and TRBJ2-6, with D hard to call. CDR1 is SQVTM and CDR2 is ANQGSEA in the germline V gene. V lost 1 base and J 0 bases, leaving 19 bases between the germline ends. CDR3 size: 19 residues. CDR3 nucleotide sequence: TGCAGCGTTGAAGCGAGACATCCATATGGAAGCTCTGGGGCCAACGTCCTGACTTTC. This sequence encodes CSVEARHPYGSSGANVLTF. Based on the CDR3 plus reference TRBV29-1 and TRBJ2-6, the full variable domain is SAVISQKPSRDICQRGTSLTIQCQVDSQVTMMFWYRQQPGQSLTLIATANQGSEATYESGFVIDKFPISRPNLTFSTLTVSNMSPEDSSIYLCSVEARHPYGSSGANVLTFGAGSRLTVL.

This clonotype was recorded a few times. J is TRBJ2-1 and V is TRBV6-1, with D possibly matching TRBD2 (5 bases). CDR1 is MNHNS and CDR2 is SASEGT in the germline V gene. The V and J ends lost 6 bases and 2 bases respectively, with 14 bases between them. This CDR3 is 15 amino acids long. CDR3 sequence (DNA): TGTGCCAGCAGGACTCAGCGGACCCCCTACAATGAGCAGTTCTTC. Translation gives CASRTQRTPYNEQFF.

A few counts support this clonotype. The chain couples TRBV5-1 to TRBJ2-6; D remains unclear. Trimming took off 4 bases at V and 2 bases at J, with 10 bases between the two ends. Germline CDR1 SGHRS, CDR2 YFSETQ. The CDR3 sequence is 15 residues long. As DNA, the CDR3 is TGCGCCAGCAGCGCCCGGATTACTGGGGCCAACGTCCTGACTTTC. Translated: CASSARITGANVLTF.

The CDR3 nucleotides are TGTGCCAGCAGTTACCCCGGGACTCCAGAGACCCAGTACTTC. Translating gives CASSYPGTPETQYF. The V call is TRBV6-5, the J call TRBJ2-5; maybe TRBD2 (6 bases). Germline lookup yields CDR1 MNHEY and CDR2 SVGAGI. CDR3 length: 14 residues. V was shortened by 2 bases and J by 4 bases, with 11 bases between the two germline ends.